This entry features one T cell receptor beta chain sequence. The antigen remains unidentified. The CDR3 is made up of 16 amino acids. The J segment lost 2 bases and the V segment lost 6 bases, leaving 9 bases of the junction unmatched. The germline gives CDR1 MNHEY, CDR2 SVGAGI. This specimen belongs to a study of vaccination and CD4 T cells after COVID-19. Sample treatment: roughly 10-day PBMC culture with coronavirus spike peptide pools or control peptides (ViraFEST assay). With the Oncomine TCR Beta short-read assay, DNA from cultured CD4+ T cells was sequenced. TCRdb called the PCR reads again in MiXCR, with one record for every CDR3 protein. This table holds roughly 7,900 distinct CDR3 sequences, 23% found once.

This TCR derives from a human donor with COVID-19. The sample taken for sequencing was cultured CD4+ T cells from blood. The V gene is TRBV6-5, the J gene TRBJ2-3, with TRBD2 matching 9 bases. The CDR3 coding sequence is TGTGCCAGCAGAGACTCGCGGGGGGGAAACACAGATACGCAGTATTTT. This encodes CASRDSRGGNTDTQYF.